These 4 T cell receptor beta chains came from one sample sequenced in a study of human versus mouse CDR3 diversity and MHC coevolution (dated by TCRdb to 2017 to 2019). Library prep was done by the immunoSEQ multiplex PCR assay. TCRdb holds this immuneACCESS table with in-frame rearrangements only. Some clones are missing; in checked studies, unresolved V genes explain under half, and the rest has no known cause. The sample has fewer than 100,000 clones on record, approximately 92% of them singletons. The ten top clones hold roughly 1.3% of the sample. The source material was naive CD4+ T cells from blood. This specimen's cell subset or site label, per the study, means: CD45RO-negative CD62L-positive naive CD4 T cells. All receptors derive from a person aged 30 to 69 in good health.

This clone was recorded once. The CDR3 is CASSGGQGAWSGSYNEQFF. The CDR3 DNA reads TGTGCCAGCAGCGGGGGACAGGGGGCCTGGTCAGGCTCCTACAATGAGCAGTTCTTC. The chain employs TRBV9 and TRBJ2-1, with TRBD1 identical over 12 bases. The CDR3 spans 19 residues. With V trimmed by 3 bases and J by 0 bases, 10 bases remained unmatched. In germline, CDR1 is SGDLS, CDR2 YYNGEE.

This chain joins TRBV5-1 and TRBJ2-3, with 10 nucleotides matching TRBD2. V was pared by 5 bases and J by 2 bases, with 2 bases of the junction left unmatched. Germline-derived CDR1 and CDR2 are SGHRS and YFSETQ. The CDR3 extends over 14 amino acids. In nucleotides, the CDR3 is TGCGCCAGCAGAACTAGCGGGGCCACAGATACGCAGTATTTT. It codes for CASRTSGATDTQYF.

The chain links TRBV9 to TRBJ2-7, with TRBD2 matching 8 bases. This CDR3 region has 15 residues. V shed 5 bases, J shed 4 bases, and the junction held 11 bases outside the gene matches. CDR1 and CDR2 (germline): SGDLS, YYNGEE. CDR3 nucleotide sequence: TGTGCCAGCAGTTATAGCCGGGAGGGCTTTTACGAGCAGTACTTC. Amino acid sequence: CASSYSREGFYEQYF.

The rearrangement joins TRBV6-5 to TRBJ2-7; weak D call: TRBD2 (5 bases). Germline V gene data show CDR1 as MNHEY and CDR2 as SVGAGI. CDR3 length equals 15 residues. V was clipped by 0 bases and J by 3 bases, with 12 bases between them. CDR3 DNA: TGTGCCAGCAGTTACTCCGCCAGCGGTGGCTACGAGCAGTACTTC. It specifies CASSYSASGGYEQYF.